This T cell receptor (beta chain) was profiled in a study of blood T cells in healthy people across ages. Deletions cut 10 bases from V and 3 bases from J, with 13 bases between. The germline V gene has CDR1 MNHNY and CDR2 SVGAGI (reference sequence). The CDR3 runs 12 residues. A second PCR, run for about 7 to 12 cycles, used a sample-barcoded 5' primer plus a J-beta primer mix. Using its own MiXCR run on the 5' RACE reads, TCRdb lists one record per CDR3 protein. The data show approximately 830,000 distinct CDR3 sequences, about 62% seen once. Input material: blood. The chain is built from TRBV6-6 and TRBJ2-7; maybe TRBD2 (6 bases). This receptor was obtained from a man aged 30 to 39 in good health. The CDR3 protein is CATAEGLYEQYF. The CDR3 DNA reads as TGTGCCACTGCGGAGGGACTCTACGAGCAGTACTTC.